This entry lists 15 T cell receptor beta chains sequenced from one sample in a study of blood T cell repertoires in COVID-19. Clones were read by immunoSEQ multiplex PCR, and TCRdb kept only the in-frame ones, dropping some. The table records some 320,000 clones, around 92% of them present only once. Input material: PBMCs or T cells enriched from blood (not recorded which). Receptors were obtained from a woman aged 45-65 years who had been exposed to COVID-19.

The J gene is TRBJ1-6, the V gene TRBV5-4; D is possibly TRBD1 (6 bases). The V end was cut by 1 base, the J end by 9 bases, with 11 bases between. Per the germline V gene, CDR1 is SGHNT and CDR2 is YYREEE (reference sequence). The CDR3 runs to 14 residues. CDR3 sequence reads: CASSLYRASSPLHF. The DNA of the CDR3 is TGTGCCAGCAGCTTGTACAGGGCCAGTTCACCCCTCCACTTT.

The chain employs TRBV4-2 and TRBJ1-2; unclear D gene. Germline CDR1 and CDR2: LGHNA and YNFKEQ. Trimming pared 2 bases from V and 4 bases from J, leaving 14 bases between. This CDR3 contains 15 residues. This chain's CDR3 is CASSQSLEGLYGYTF. The CDR3 DNA is TGTGCCAGCAGCCAATCCCTGGAGGGCCTCTATGGCTACACCTTC.

The chain uses TRBV30 and TRBJ1-2; 7 bases map to TRBD1. V lost 4 bases and J lost 4; bases outside the gene matches: 9. Germline V gives CDR1 GTSNPN, CDR2 SVGIG (reference sequence). CDR3 length equals 14 residues. CDR3 nucleotide sequence: TGTGCCTGGATGAGAGGGGGCAGTGGCTATGGCTACACCTTC. Residues: CAWMRGGSGYGYTF.

The V and J genes are TRBV27 and TRBJ1-3, with TRBD1 identical over 9 bases. V lost 6 bases and J lost 4; bases outside the gene matches: 7. Germline loops: CDR1 MNHEY, CDR2 SMNVEV (reference sequence). The CDR3 has 15 amino acids. The CDR3 protein is CASRFGQGKGNTIYF. Written as DNA, the CDR3 is TGTGCCAGCAGGTTCGGACAGGGGAAAGGAAACACCATATATTTT.

The gene calls are TRBV27 and TRBJ2-1; D may be TRBD2 (5 bases). This CDR3 spans 16 amino acids. Trimming took off 5 bases at V and 0 bases at J, with 14 bases between the two ends. Germline CDR1 is MNHEY and CDR2 is SMNVEV (reference sequence). This CDR3 reads CASSPTPGSSYNEQFF. CDR3 coding DNA: TGTGCCAGCAGTCCCACCCCGGGAAGCTCCTACAATGAGCAGTTCTTC.

The chain joins TRBV7-9 to TRBJ1-2; 8 positions match TRBD1. The length of the CDR3 is 14 residues. V shed 3 bases and J 4 bases; nucleotides not matched to a gene: 4. Germline V lookup: CDR1 SEHNR, CDR2 FQNEAQ (reference sequence). The CDR3 region is CASSFGQGPYGYTF. DNA of the CDR3: TGTGCCAGCAGCTTTGGACAGGGACCCTATGGCTACACCTTC.

The V gene is TRBV5-1, the J gene TRBJ2-7; 8 nucleotides align to TRBD1. Germline CDR1 reads SGHRS; CDR2 reads YFSETQ. J was trimmed by 1 base and V by 2 bases; bases with no gene match: 2. CDR3 size: 14 residues. DNA for the CDR3: TGCGCCAGCAGCTTCGACAGGGGATCCTACGAGCAGTACTTC. This encodes CASSFDRGSYEQYF.

The chain has TRBV27 and TRBJ1-1; 7 bases line up with TRBD1. V was clipped by 6 bases and J by 1 base; unmatched bases: 8. The CDR3 spans 15 residues. CDR1 is MNHEY, CDR2 SMNVEV, per germline (reference sequence). CDR3 nucleotide sequence: TGTGCCAGCAGGAGCGAGGGGGCGCGGAACACTGAAGCTTTCTTT. Protein: CASRSEGARNTEAFF.

This clone showed up just once. V is TRBV27 and J is TRBJ2-5; 10 bases fit TRBD2. V lost 6 bases and J lost 4; bases outside the gene matches: 8. In germline, CDR1 is MNHEY, CDR2 SMNVEV (reference sequence). The CDR3 extends over 15 amino acids. The CDR3: CASRVLSGGVETQYF. The CDR3 bases are TGTGCCAGCAGGGTACTCAGCGGGGGGGTAGAGACCCAGTACTTC.

Only one count was recorded for this clone. V and J are TRBV19 and TRBJ2-7, with 8 bases fitting TRBD1. Germline V gives CDR1 LNHDA, CDR2 SQIVND (reference sequence). CDR3 size: 14 residues. Trimming cost V 2 bases and J 4 bases; bases outside gene matches: 4. The DNA of the CDR3 is TGTGCCAGTAGTATAACCACAGGGGGATACGAGCAGTACTTC. Encoded protein: CASSITTGGYEQYF. Full variable domain (remainder filled in from reference TRBV19 and TRBJ2-7): DGGITQSPKYLFRKEGQNVTLSCEQNLNHDAMYWYRQDPGQGLRLIYYSQIVNDFQKGDIAEGYSVSREKKESFPLTVTSAQKNPTAFYLCASSITTGGYEQYFGPGTRLTVT.

The genes are TRBV5-6 and TRBJ1-1; tentatively, D is TRBD1 (5 bases). This CDR3 is 13 amino acids long. V was pared by 1 base and J by 6 bases, with 10 bases between. Germline-derived CDR1 and CDR2 are SGHDT and YYEEEE. The CDR3 is CASSLQGRAEAFF. The CDR3 coding sequence is TGTGCCAGCAGCTTGCAGGGTAGGGCTGAAGCTTTCTTT.

The V call is TRBV18, the J call TRBJ2-7; 11 bases are a match to TRBD2. This CDR3 has 15 amino acids. J lost 2 bases, V lost 5 bases, and 5 bases had no gene match. The V gene's germline CDR1 is KGHSH and CDR2 LQKENI. The CDR3: CASSSIAGGTYEQYF. The DNA for the CDR3 is TGTGCCAGCTCATCGATAGCGGGGGGGACCTACGAGCAGTACTTC.

The rearrangement joins TRBV5-1 to TRBJ2-5; D is unclear. The germline gives CDR1 SGHRS, CDR2 YFSETQ. Trimming stripped 0 bases from V and 2 bases from J, with 5 bases between. The length of the CDR3 is 13 residues. In DNA form, the CDR3 reads TGCGCCAGCAGCTTGGGAGCACAAGAGACCCAGTACTTC. Residues: CASSLGAQETQYF. Supplemented by reference TRBV5-1 and TRBJ2-5, the full variable domain reads KAGVTQTPRYLIKTRGQQVTLSCSPISGHRSVSWYQQTPGQGLQFLFEYFSETQRNKGNFPGRFSGRQFSNSRSEMNVSTLELGDSALYLCASSLGAQETQYFGPGTRLLVL.

This chain connects TRBV30 to TRBJ1-2; D not certain. V lost 3 bases to trimming and J lost 7 bases, with 15 bases between them. The CDR3 runs 13 residues. Germline V gene sequence: CDR1 GTSNPN, CDR2 SVGIG (reference sequence). CDR3 in DNA: TGTGCCTGGAGCTTACCCGGAGCCACTGGCTACACCTTC. Residues: CAWSLPGATGYTF.

The chain combines TRBV18 with TRBJ2-7; maybe TRBD1 (6 bases). From germline, CDR1 is KGHSH and CDR2 LQKENI. V shed 3 bases and J shed 5 bases, with 11 bases lying between them. This CDR3 comprises 13 residues. For the CDR3, the DNA is TGTGCCAGCTCACCGGTACAGGGTAACGAGCAGTACTTC. It translates to CASSPVQGNEQYF.